This T cell receptor beta chain was captured by sequencing in a study of blood T cell repertoires in COVID-19. As for the study in general: PBMCs, B-cell-depleted T cells, or T cells provided the cDNA or gDNA that made up the material.

Data came from immunoSEQ multiplex PCR; TCRdb stores just in-frame clones and leaves some out. Of 100,000 or so clones in the sample, under 90% are singletons; the top ten hold less than 45%. V was clipped by 4 bases and J by 3 bases, with 11 bases between them. The germline gives CDR1 SGHRS, CDR2 YFSETQ. The CDR3 totals 13 residues. The chain links TRBV5-1 to TRBJ2-7; tentatively, D is TRBD2 (6 bases). Input material: peripheral blood. The sequence was collected from a man older than 75 with acute or convalescent COVID-19. Here the CDR3 reads CASSTGLSYEQYF. In DNA form, the CDR3 reads TGCGCCAGCAGCACGGGACTCAGCTACGAGCAGTACTTC. Full variable domain (missing parts from reference TRBV5-1 and TRBJ2-7): KAGVTQTPRYLIKTRGQQVTLSCSPISGHRSVSWYQQTPGQGLQFLFEYFSETQRNKGNFPGRFSGRQFSNSRSEMNVSTLELGDSALYLCASSTGLSYEQYFGPGTRLTVT.